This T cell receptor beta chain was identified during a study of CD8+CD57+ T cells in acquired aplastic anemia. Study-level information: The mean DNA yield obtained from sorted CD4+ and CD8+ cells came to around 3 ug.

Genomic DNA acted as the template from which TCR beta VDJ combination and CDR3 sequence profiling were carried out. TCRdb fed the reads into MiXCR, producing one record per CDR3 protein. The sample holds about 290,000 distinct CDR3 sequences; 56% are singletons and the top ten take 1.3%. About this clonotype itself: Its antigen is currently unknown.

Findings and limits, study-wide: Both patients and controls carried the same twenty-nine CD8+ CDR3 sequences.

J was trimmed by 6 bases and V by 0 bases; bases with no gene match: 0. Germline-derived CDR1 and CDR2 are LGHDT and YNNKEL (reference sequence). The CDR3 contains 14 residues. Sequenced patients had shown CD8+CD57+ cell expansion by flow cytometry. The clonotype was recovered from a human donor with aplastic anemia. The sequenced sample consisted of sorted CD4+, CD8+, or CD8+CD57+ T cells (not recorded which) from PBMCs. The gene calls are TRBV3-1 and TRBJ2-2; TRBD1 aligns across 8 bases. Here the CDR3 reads CASSQEDRAGELFF. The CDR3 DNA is TGTGCCAGCAGCCAAGAGGACAGGGCCGGGGAGCTGTTTTTT.